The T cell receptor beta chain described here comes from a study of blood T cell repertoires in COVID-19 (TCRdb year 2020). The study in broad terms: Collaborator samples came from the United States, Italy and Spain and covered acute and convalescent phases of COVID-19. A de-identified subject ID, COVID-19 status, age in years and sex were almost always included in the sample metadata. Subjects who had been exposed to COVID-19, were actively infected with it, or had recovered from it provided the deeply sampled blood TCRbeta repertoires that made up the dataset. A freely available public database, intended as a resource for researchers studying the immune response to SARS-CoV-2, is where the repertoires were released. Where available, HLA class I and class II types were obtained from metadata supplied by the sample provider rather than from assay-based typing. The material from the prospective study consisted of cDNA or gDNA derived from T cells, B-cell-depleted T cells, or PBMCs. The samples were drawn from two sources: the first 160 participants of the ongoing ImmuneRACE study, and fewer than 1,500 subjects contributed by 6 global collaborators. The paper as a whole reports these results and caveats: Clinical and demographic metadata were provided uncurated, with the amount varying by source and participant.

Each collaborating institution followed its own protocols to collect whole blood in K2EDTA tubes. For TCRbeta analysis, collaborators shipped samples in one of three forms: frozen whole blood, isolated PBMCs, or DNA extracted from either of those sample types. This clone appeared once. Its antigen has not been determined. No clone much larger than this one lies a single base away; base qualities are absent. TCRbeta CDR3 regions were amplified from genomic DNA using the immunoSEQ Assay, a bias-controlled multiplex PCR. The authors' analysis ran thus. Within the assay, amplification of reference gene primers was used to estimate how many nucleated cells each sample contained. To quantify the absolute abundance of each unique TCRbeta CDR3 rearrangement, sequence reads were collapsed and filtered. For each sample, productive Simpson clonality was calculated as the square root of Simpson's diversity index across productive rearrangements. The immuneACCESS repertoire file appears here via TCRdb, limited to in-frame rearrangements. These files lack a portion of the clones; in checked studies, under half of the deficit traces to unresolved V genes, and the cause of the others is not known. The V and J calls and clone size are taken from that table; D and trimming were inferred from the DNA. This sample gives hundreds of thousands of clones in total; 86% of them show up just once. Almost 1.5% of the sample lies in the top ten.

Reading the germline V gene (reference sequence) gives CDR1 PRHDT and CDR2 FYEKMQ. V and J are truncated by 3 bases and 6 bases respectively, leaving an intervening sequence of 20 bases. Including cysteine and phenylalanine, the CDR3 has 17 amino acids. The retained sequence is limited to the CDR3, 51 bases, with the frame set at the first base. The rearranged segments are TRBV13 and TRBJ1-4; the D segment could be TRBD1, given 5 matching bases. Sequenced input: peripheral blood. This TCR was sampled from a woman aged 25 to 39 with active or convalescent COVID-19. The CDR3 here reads CASSFGTRDGGDEKLFF. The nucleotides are TGTGCCAGCAGCTTTGGTACCCGGGACGGGGGGGATGAAAAACTGTTTTTT.